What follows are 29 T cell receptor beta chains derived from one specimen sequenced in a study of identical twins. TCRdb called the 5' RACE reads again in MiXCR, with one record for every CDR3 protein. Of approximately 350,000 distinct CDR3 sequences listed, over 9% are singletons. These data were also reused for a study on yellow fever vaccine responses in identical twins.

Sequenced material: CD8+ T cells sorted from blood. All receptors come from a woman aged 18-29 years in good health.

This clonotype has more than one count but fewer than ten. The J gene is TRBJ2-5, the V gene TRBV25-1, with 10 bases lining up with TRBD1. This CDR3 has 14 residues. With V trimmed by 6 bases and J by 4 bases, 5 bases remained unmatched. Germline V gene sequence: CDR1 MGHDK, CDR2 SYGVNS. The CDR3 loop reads CASRRTGGRETQYF. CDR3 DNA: TGTGCCAGCAGGAGGACAGGGGGTCGAGAGACCCAGTACTTC.

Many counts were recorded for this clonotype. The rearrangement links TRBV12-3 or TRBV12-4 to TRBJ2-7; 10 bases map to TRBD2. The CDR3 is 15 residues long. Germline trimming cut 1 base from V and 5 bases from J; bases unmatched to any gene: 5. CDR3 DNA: TGTGCCAGCAGTTTAGGACTAGCGGGTATCCACGAGCAGTACTTC. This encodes CASSLGLAGIHEQYF.

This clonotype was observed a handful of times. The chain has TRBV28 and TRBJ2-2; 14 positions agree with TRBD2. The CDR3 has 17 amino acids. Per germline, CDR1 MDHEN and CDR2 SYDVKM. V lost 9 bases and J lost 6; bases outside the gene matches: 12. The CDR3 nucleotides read TGTGCCAGGAGCGAACCGGGACTAGCGGGAGTTTCCGGGGAGCTGTTTTTT. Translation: CARSEPGLAGVSGELFF. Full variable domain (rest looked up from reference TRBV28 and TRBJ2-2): DVKVTQSSRYLVKRTGEKVFLECVQDMDHENMFWYRQDPGLGLRLIYFSYDVKMKEKGDIPEGYSVSREKKERFSLILESASTNQTSMYLCARSEPGLAGVSGELFFGEGSRLTVL.

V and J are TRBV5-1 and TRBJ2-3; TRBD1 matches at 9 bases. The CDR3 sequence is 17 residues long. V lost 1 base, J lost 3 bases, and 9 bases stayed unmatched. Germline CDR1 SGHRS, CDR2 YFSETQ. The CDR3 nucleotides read TGCGCCAGCAGCTTGAATGGGGGGGACAGGGATACAGATACGCAGTATTTT. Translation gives CASSLNGGDRDTDTQYF.

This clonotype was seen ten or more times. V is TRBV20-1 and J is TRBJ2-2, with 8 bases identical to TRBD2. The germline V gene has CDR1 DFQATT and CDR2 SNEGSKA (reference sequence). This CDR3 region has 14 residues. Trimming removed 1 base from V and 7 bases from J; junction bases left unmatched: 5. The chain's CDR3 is CSARVGGGHGELFF. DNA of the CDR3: TGCAGTGCTAGAGTTGGCGGGGGGCACGGGGAGCTGTTTTTT.

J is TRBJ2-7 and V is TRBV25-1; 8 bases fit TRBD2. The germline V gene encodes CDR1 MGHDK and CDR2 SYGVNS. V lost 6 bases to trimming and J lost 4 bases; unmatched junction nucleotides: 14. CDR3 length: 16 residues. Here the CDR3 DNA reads TGTGCCAGCAGCGAGGTTGGCGGGAGGAGGGGTTACGAGCAGTACTTC. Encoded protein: CASSEVGGRRGYEQYF.

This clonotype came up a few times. CDR3 DNA: TGTGCCAGCAGACCTTTAAGGACCTGGGGGGCGGGGGCCTACAATGAGCAGTTCTTC. Translation: CASRPLRTWGAGAYNEQFF. The V call is TRBV28, the J call TRBJ2-1, with a weak D call TRBD2 (7 bases). Germline CDR1 and CDR2: MDHEN and SYDVKM. The CDR3 totals 19 residues. Trimming took 6 bases from V and 2 from J, leaving 26 bases between them.

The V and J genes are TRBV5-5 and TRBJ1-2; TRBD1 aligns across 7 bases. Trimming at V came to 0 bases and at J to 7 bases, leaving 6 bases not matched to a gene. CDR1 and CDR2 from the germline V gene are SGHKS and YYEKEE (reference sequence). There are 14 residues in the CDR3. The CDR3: CASSLGRGPAGYTF. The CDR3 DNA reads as TGTGCCAGCAGCTTGGGAAGGGGGCCGGCTGGCTACACCTTC. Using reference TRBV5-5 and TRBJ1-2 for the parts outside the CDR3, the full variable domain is DAGVTQSPTHLIKTRGQQVTLRCSPISGHKSVSWYQQVLGQGPQFIFQYYEKEERGRGNFPDRFSARQFPNYSSELNVNALLLGDSALYLCASSLGRGPAGYTFGSGTRLTVV.

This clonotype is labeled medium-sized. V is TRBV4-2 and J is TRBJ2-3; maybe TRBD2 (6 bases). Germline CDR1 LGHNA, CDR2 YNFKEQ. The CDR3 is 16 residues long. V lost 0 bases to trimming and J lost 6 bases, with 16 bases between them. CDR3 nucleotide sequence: TGTGCCAGCAGCCAAGAATGGGCTAGCGCAGGGGATACGCAGTATTTT. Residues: CASSQEWASAGDTQYF.

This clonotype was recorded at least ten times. The CDR3 DNA reads TGCAGCGTTGAAGATCTTAGTACTTCCTACGAGCAGTACTTC. Translation gives CSVEDLSTSYEQYF. The chain recombines TRBV29-1 with TRBJ2-7; no reliable D call. The CDR3 has 14 residues. Trimming took off 0 bases at V and 1 base at J, with 10 bases between the two ends. CDR1 is SQVTM, CDR2 ANQGSEA, per germline.

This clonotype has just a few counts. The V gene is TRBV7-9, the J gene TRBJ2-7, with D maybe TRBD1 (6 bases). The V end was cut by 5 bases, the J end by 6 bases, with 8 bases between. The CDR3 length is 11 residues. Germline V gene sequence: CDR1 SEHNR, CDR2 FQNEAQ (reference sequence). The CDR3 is CASSEDSEQYF. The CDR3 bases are TGTGCCAGCAGCGAGGACAGCGAGCAGTACTTC.

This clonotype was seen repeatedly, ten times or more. CDR3 in amino acids: CASSFSGDRNEQFF. The CDR3 DNA follows: TGTGCCAGCAGTTTTAGCGGGGACCGCAATGAGCAGTTCTTC. The gene calls are TRBV27 and TRBJ2-1, with 8 bases lining up with TRBD2. The CDR3 is made up of 14 amino acids. Germline-derived CDR1 and CDR2 are MNHEY and SMNVEV (reference sequence). The V gene end was trimmed by 3 bases and the J gene end by 6 bases; junction bases not matched to a gene: 4.

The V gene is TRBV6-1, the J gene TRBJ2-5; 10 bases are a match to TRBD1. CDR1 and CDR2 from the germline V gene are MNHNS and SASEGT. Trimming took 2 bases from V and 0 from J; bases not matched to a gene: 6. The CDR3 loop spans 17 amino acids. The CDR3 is CASSEFADRGYQETQYF. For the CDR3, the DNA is TGTGCCAGCAGTGAATTTGCGGACAGGGGGTACCAAGAGACCCAGTACTTC.

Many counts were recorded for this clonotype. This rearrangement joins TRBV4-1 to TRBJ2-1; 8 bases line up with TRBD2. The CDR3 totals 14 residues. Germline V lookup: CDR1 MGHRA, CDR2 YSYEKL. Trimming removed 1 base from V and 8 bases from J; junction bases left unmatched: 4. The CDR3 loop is CASSQAGGRYEQFF. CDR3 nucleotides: TGCGCCAGCAGCCAAGCGGGGGGGCGTTATGAGCAGTTCTTC.

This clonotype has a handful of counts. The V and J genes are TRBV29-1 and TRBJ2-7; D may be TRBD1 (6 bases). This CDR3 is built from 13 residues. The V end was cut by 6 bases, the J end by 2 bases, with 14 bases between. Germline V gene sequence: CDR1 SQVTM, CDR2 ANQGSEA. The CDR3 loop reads CSVEGEIPYEQYF. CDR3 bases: TGCAGCGTCGAGGGGGAGATACCCTACGAGCAGTACTTC.

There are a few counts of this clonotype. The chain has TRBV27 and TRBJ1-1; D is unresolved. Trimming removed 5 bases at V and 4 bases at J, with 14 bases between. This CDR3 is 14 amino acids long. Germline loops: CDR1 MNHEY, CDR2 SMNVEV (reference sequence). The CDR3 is CASSDMEGATEAFF. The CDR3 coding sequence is TGTGCCAGCAGTGATATGGAGGGAGCCACTGAAGCTTTCTTT.

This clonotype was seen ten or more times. CDR3 loop: CASSFGGGAFF. The CDR3 bases are TGTGCCAGCAGTTTCGGTGGGGGAGCTTTCTTT. V gene TRBV12-3 or TRBV12-4 combines with J gene TRBJ1-1; possible D gene TRBD1, 5 bases. The V end lost 3 bases, the J end lost 10 bases, and 9 bases lay between the germline ends. The CDR3 is made up of 11 amino acids.

The CDR3 DNA sequence: TGTGCCAGCAGTTTCCTAGCGGGAGAACTCCAAGAGACCCAGTACTTC. It codes for CASSFLAGELQETQYF. The chain combines TRBV28 with TRBJ2-5; the match to TRBD2 covers 10 bases. This CDR3 contains 16 residues. CDR1 and CDR2 (germline): MDHEN, SYDVKM. Trimming at V came to 3 bases and at J to 1 base, leaving 5 bases not matched to a gene.

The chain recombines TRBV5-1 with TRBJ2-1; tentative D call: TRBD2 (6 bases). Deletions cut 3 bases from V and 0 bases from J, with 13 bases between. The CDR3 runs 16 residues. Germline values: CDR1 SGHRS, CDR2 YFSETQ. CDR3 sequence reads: CASSWGLQSSYNEQFF. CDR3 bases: TGCGCCAGCAGCTGGGGACTGCAAAGCTCCTACAATGAGCAGTTCTTC.

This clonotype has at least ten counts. CDR3 sequence: CASSQTTTRPDTQYF. The CDR3 DNA reads TGCGCCAGCAGCCAAACTACCACGAGACCAGATACGCAGTATTTT. The rearrangement links TRBV4-1 to TRBJ2-3, with D unresolved. The length of the CDR3 is 15 residues. CDR1 is MGHRA and CDR2 is YSYEKL in the germline V gene. The V end was cut by 2 bases, the J end by 4 bases, with 13 bases between.

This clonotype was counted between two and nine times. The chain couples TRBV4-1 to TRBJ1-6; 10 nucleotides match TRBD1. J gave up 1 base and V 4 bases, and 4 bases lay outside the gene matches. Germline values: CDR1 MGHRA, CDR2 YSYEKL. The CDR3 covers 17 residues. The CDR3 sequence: CASSLRDRGSYNSPLHF. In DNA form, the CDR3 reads TGCGCCAGCAGCCTCAGGGACAGGGGATCCTATAATTCACCCCTCCACTTT.

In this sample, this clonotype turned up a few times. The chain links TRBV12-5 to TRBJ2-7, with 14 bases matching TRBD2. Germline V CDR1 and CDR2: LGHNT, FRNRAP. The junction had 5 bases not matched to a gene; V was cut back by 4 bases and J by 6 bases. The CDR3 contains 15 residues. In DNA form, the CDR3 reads TGTGCTAGTGGTTGGGGACTAGCGGGAGAAGCCGAGCAGTACTTC. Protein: CASGWGLAGEAEQYF.

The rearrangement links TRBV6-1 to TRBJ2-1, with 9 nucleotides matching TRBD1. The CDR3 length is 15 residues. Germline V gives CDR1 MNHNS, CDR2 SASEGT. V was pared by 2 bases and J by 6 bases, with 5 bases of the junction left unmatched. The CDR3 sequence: CASSERGQGPNEQFF. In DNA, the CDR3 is TGTGCCAGCAGTGAACGGGGACAGGGCCCCAATGAGCAGTTCTTC.

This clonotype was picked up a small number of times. CDR3 sequence (DNA): TGTGCCAGCAGATCTCGGACTAGCGGCCAAGAGACCCAGTACTTC. Translation gives CASRSRTSGQETQYF. The chain uses TRBV12-3 or TRBV12-4 and TRBJ2-5, with TRBD2 matching 10 bases. V trimming: 6 bases; J trimming: 1 base; junction bases outside the gene matches: 5. The CDR3 is 15 amino acids.

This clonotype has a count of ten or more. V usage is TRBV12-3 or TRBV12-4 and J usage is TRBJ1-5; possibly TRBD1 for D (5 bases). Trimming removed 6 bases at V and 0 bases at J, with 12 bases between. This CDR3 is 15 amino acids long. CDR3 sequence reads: CASSSGRYSNQPQHF. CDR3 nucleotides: TGTGCCAGCAGCTCGGGACGGTATAGCAATCAGCCCCAGCATTTT.

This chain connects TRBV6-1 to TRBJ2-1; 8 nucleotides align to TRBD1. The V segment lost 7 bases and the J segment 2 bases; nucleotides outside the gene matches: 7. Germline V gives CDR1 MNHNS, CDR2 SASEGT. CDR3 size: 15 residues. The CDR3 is CASNKWTGTYNEQFF. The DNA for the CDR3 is TGTGCCAGCAACAAATGGACAGGGACCTACAATGAGCAGTTCTTC.

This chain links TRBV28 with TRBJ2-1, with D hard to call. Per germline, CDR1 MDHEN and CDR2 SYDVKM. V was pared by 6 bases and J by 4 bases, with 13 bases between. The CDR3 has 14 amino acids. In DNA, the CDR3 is TGTGCCAGCAGCCCGTCCCTGGGGTACAATGAGCAGTTCTTC. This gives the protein CASSPSLGYNEQFF.

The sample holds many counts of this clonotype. The CDR3 DNA reads TGTGCCAGCAGCTTAGTAGTCCAGCGGGGGTATTCAGATACGCAGTATTTT. This codes for CASSLVVQRGYSDTQYF. The chain employs TRBV11-2 and TRBJ2-3; 8 bases fit TRBD2. The CDR3 runs 17 residues. Trimming took 1 base from V and 4 from J; bases not matched to a gene: 10. The V gene's germline CDR1 is SGHAT and CDR2 FQNNGV.

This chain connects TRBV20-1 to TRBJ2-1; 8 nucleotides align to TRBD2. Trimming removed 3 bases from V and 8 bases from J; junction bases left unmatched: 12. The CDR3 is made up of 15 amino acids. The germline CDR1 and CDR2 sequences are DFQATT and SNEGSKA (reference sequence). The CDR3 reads CSARFLLAAGDEQFF. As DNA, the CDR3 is TGCAGTGCTAGGTTTTTACTAGCGGCGGGGGATGAGCAGTTCTTC.